This section outlines one T cell receptor (beta chain) sequence together with its context. Its antigen remains unknown. From germline, CDR1 is MNHEY and CDR2 SVGAGI. This CDR3 is 15 amino acids long. V lost 5 bases and J lost 3; bases outside the gene matches: 8. The data stem from a study of T cells after posttransplantation cyclophosphamide. Regarding the study as a whole: Tissue-infiltrating T cells from skin or gut overlapped little with blood T cells. Recipient CMV seropositivity and CMV reactivation strongly tracked TRB clonality.

The protocol was immunoSEQ multiplex PCR, while the TCRdb copy is restricted to in-frame clones and leaves out a portion. The sample lists 15,000 to 20,000 clones; more than 75% were seen once. Sampled 1 year posttransplant, controls received myeloablative marrow transplants, methotrexate and a calcineurin inhibitor. The source material was PBMCs, sampled after an allogeneic stem cell transplant with a calcineurin inhibitor and methotrexate. The TCR sequence derives from a male patient in his 50s who received an allogeneic stem cell transplant from an unrelated donor, was CMV-positive, and had chronic GVHD only. Some T cells may be the graft donor's. The chain couples TRBV6-5 to TRBJ2-7; 9 bases line up with TRBD1. Written as DNA, the CDR3 is TGTGCCAGCAGTACCGGGACAGGGTTTGGCTACGAGCAGTACTTC. It yields the protein CASSTGTGFGYEQYF.